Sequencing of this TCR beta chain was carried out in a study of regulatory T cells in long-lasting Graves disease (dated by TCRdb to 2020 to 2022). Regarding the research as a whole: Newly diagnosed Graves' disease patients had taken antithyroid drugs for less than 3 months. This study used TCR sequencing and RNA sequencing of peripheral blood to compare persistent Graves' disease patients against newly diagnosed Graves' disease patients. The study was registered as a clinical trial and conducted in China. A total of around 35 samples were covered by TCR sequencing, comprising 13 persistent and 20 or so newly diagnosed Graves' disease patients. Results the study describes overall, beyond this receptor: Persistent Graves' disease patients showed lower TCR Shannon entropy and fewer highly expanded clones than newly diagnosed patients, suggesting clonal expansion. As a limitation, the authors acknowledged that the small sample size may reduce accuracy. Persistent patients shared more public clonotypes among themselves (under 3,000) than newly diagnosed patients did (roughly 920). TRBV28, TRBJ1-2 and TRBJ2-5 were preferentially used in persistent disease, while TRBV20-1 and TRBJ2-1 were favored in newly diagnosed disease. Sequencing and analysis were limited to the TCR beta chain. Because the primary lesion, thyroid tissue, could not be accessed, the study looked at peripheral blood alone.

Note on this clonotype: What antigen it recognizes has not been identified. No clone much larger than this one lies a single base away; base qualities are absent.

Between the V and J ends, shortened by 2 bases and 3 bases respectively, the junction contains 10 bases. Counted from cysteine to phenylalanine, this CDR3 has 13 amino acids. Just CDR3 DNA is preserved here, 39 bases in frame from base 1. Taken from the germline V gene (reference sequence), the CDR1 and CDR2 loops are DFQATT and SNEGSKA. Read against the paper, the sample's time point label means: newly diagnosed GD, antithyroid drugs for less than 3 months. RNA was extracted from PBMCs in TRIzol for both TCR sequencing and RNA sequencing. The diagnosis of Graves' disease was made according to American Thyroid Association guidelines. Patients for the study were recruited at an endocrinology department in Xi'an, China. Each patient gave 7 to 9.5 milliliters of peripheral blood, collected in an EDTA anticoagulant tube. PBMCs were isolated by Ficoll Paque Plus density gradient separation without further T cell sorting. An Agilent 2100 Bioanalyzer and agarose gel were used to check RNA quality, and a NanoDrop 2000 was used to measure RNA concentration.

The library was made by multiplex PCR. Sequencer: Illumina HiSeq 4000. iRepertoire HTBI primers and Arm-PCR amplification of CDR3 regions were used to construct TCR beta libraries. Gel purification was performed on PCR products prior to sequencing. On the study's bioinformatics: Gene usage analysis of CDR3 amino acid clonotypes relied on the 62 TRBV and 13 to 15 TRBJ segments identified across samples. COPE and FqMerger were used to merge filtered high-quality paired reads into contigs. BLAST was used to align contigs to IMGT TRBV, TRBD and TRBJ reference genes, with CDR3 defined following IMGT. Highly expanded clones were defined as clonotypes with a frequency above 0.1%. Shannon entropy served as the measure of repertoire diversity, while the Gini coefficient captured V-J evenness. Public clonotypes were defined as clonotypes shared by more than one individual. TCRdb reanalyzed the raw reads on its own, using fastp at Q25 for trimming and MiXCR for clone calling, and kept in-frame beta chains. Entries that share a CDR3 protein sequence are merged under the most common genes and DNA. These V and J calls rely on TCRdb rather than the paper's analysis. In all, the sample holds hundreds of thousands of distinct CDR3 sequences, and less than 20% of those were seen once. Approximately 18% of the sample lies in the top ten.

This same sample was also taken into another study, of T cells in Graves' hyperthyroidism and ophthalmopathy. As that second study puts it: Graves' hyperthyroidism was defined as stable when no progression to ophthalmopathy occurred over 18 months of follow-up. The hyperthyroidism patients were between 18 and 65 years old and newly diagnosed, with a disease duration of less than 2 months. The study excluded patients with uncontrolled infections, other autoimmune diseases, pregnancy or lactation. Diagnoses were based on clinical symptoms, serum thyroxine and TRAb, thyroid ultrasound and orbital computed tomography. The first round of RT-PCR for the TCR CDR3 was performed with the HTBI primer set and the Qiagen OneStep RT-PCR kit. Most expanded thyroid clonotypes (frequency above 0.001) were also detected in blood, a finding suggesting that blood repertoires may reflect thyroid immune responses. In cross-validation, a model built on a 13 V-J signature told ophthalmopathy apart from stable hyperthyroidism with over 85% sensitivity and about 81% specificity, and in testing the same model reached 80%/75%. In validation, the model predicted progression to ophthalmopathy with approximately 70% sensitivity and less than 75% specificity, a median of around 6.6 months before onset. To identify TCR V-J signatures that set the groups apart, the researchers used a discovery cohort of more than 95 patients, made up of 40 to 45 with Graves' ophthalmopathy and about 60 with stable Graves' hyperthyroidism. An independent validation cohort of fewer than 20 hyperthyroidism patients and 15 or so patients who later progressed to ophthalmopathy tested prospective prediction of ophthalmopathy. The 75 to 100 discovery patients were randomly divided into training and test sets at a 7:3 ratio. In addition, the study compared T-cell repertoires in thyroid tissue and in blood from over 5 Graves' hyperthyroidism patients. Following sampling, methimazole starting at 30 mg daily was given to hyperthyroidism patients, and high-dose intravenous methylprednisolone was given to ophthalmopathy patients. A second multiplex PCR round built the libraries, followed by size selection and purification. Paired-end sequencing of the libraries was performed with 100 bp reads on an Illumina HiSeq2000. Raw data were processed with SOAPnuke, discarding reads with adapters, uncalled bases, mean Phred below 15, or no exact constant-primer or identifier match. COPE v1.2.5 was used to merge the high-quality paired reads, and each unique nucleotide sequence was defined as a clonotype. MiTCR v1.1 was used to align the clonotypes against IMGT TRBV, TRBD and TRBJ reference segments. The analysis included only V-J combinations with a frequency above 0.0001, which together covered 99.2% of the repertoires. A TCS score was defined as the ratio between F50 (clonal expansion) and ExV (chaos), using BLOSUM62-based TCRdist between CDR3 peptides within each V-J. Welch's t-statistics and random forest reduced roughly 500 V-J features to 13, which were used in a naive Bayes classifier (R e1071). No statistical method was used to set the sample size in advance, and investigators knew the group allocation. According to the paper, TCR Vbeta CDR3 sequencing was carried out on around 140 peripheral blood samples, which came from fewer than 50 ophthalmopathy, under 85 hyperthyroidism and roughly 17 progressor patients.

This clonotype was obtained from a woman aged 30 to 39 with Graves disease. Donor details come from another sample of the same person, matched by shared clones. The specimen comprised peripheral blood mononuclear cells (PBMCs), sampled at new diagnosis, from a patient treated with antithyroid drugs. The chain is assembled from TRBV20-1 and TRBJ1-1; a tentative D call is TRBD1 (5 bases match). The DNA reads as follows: TGCAGTGCTAGAAGGGGTAGGGACACTGAAGCTTTCTTT. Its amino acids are CSARRGRDTEAFF.